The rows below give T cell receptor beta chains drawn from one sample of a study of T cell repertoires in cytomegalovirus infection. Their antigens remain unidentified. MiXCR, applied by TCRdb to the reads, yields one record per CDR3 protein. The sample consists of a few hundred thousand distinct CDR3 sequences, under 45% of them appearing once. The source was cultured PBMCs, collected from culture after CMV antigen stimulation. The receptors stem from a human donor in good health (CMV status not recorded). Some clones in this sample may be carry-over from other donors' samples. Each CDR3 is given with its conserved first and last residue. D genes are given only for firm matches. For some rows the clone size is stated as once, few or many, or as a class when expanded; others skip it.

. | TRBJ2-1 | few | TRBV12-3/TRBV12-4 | CASRPAGAYNEQFF | TGTGCCAGCCGCCCCGCGGGCGCCTACAATGAGCAGTTCTTC
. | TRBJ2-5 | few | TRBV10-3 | CAIRDHRETQYF | TGTGCCATCAGGGATCATCGAGAGACCCAGTACTTC
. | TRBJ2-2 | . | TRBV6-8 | CASSFWTDTGELFF | TGTGCCAGCAGTTTCTGGACGGACACCGGGGAGCTGTTTTTT
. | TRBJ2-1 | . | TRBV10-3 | CAISEPEGVGTTDNEQFF | TGTGCCATCAGTGAGCCGGAGGGTGTCGGGACAACCGACAATGAGCAGTTCTTC
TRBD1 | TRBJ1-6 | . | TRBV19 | CASSEDRGGSPLHF | TGTGCCAGTAGCGAAGACAGGGGTGGTTCACCCCTCCACTTT
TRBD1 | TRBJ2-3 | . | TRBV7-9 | CASSPETGIDTDTQYF | TGTGCCAGCAGCCCAGAGACAGGGATCGACACAGATACGCAGTATTTT
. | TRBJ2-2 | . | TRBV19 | CASSIATGPGSGELFF | TGTGCCAGTAGTATTGCTACAGGCCCGGGATCCGGGGAGCTGTTTTTT
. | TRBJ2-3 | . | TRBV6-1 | CASTRDGGTDTQYF | TGTGCCAGCACCCGGGATGGGGGCACAGATACGCAGTATTTT
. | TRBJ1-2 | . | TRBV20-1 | CSARGGIDYGYTF | TGCAGTGCTAGAGGGGGCATCGACTATGGCTACACCTTC
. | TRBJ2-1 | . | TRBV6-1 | CASSEEDRDTLYNEQFF | TGTGCCAGCAGTGAAGAGGACCGGGACACCTTATACAATGAGCAGTTCTTC
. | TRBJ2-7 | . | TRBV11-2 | CASSPGGGRVFF | TGTGCCAGCAGCCCTGGAGGTGGCAGGGTATTCTTC
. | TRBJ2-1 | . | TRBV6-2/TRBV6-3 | CASSRFGGGYNEQFF | TGTGCCAGCAGTAGATTTGGGGGCGGGTACAATGAGCAGTTCTTC
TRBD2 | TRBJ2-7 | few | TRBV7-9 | CASSKTSGRSYEQYF | TGTGCCAGCAGCAAAACTAGCGGGAGATCCTACGAGCAGTACTTC